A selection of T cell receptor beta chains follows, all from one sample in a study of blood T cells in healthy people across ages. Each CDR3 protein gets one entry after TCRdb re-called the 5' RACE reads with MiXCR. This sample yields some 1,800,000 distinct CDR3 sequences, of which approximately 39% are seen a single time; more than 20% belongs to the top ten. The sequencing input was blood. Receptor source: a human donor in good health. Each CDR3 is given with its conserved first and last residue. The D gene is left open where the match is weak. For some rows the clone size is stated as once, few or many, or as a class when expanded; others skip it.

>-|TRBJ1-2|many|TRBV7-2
CASSPRDRAYGYTF
TGTGCCAGCAGCCCCAGAGATAGGGCCTATGGCTACACCTTC
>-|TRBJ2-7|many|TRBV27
CASSLLGGRSSYEQYF
TGTGCCAGCAGTTTACTGGGTGGCAGGAGCTCCTACGAGCAGTACTTC
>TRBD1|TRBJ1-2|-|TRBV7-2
CASSLAPTGLGYTF
TGTGCCAGCAGCTTAGCGCCGACAGGGCTAGGCTACACCTTC
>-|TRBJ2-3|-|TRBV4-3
CASSQNSGVSDTQYF
TGCGCCAGCAGCCAAAATTCAGGGGTCTCAGATACGCAGTATTTT
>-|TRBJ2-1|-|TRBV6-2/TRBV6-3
CASASAFYNEQFF
TGTGCCAGCGCTTCGGCATTCTACAATGAGCAGTTCTTC
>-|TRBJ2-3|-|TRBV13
CASIEGLLNTQYF
TGTGCCAGCATTGAGGGGCTTTTGAATACGCAGTATTTT
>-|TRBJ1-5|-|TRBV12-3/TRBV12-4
CASSFSVRQPQHF
TGTGCCAGCAGTTTTTCCGTACGGCAGCCCCAGCATTTT
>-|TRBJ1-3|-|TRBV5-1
CASSMDVSSGNTIYF
TGCGCCAGCAGCATGGACGTGAGCTCTGGAAACACCATATATTTT
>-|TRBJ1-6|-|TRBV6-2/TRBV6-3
CASAQWDLGVTLHF
TGTGCCAGCGCCCAGTGGGATCTCGGTGTGACCCTCCACTTT
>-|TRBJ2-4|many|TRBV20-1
CSADHEVAKNIQYF
TGCAGTGCTGACCATGAGGTAGCCAAAAACATTCAGTACTTC
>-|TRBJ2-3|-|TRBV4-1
CASSQVMQDTQYF
TGCGCCAGCAGCCAAGTGATGCAGGATACGCAGTATTTT
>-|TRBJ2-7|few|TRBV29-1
CSGMGGDSAYEQYF
TGCAGCGGGATGGGGGGGGACAGCGCTTACGAGCAGTACTTC
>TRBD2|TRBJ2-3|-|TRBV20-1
CSASLQRGDSTDTQYF
TGCAGTGCTAGTCTACAGCGGGGGGACAGCACAGATACGCAGTATTTT
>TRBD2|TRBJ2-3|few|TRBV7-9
CASSLGLAAITDTQYF
TGTGCCAGCAGCTTGGGACTAGCAGCCATCACAGATACGCAGTATTTT
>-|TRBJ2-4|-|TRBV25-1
CASSASKAGLAKNIQYF
TGTGCCAGCAGTGCATCAAAGGCAGGGCTAGCCAAAAACATTCAGTACTTC
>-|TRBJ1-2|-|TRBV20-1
CSATSERGGYGYTF
TGCAGTGCAACTTCCGAACGGGGGGGGTATGGCTACACCTTC
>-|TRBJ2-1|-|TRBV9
CASSRGGFSYNEQFF
TGTGCCAGCAGCAGAGGCGGATTCTCCTACAATGAGCAGTTCTTC
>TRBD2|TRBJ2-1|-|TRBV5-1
CAGSLTGTRGEQFF
TGCGCCGGCAGCTTAACCGGGACTAGGGGTGAGCAGTTCTTC
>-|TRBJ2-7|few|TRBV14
CASSQGERDSYEQYF
TGTGCCAGCAGCCAAGGGGAAAGGGACTCCTACGAGCAGTACTTC
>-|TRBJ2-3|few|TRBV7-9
CASSLRQVTTDTQYF
TGTGCCAGCAGCTTAAGACAGGTTACCACAGATACGCAGTATTTT
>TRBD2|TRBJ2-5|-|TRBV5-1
CASSTVTSGGGKETQYF
TGCGCCAGCAGCACCGTGACTAGCGGGGGCGGAAAAGAGACCCAGTACTTC
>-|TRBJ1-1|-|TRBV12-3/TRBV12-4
CASTLTSGTEAFF
TGTGCCAGCACCCTAACAAGTGGGACTGAAGCTTTCTTT
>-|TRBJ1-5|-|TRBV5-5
CASSLTGSRGQSQHF
TGTGCCAGCAGCTTGACAGGGTCGAGAGGTCAGTCCCAGCATTTT
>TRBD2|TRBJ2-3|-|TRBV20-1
CSADRLAGRTDTQYF
TGCAGTGCGGACCGACTAGCGGGGAGAACAGATACGCAGTATTTT
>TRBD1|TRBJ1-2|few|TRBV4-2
CASSPQRGQGLGGYGYTF
TGTGCCAGCAGCCCCCAGAGGGGACAGGGGCTTGGAGGCTATGGCTACACCTTC
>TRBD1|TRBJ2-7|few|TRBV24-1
CATSPGQDYWDEQYF
TGTGCCACCAGCCCGGGACAGGACTACTGGGACGAGCAGTACTTC
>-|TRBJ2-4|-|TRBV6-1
CASSEVPNIQYF
TGTGCCAGCAGTGAAGTCCCAAACATTCAGTACTTC
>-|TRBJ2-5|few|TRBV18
CASSPSRKYQETQYF
TGCGCCAGCTCACCTTCAAGAAAGTACCAAGAGACCCAGTACTTC
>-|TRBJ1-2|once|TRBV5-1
CASRKTTDNYGYTF
TGCGCCAGCAGGAAAACCACCGATAACTATGGCTACACCTTC
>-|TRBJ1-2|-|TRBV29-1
CSVEDDGRRYGYTF
TGCAGCGTTGAAGATGATGGGAGACGCTATGGCTACACCTTC
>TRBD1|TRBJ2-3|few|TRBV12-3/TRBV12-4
CASSPGTGVTDTQYF
TGTGCCAGCAGTCCCGGGACAGGGGTGACAGATACGCAGTATTTT
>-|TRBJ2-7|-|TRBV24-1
CATRVGSAVGYEQYF
TGTGCCACCAGGGTAGGATCAGCGGTTGGGTACGAGCAGTACTTC
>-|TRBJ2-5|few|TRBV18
CASSHDNQETQYF
TGTGCCAGCTCCCACGACAACCAAGAGACCCAGTACTTC
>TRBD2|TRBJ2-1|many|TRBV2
CASSEGISGAYNEQFF
TGTGCCAGCAGTGAGGGTATTAGCGGGGCCTACAATGAGCAGTTCTTC
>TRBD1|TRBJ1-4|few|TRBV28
CATFGTDGNEKLFF
TGTGCCACCTTTGGGACAGATGGTAATGAAAAACTGTTTTTT
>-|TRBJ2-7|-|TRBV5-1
CASSLDHSAYEQYF
TGCGCCAGCAGCTTGGATCACAGCGCCTACGAGCAGTACTTC
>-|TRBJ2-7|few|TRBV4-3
CASSQDKWGSSYEQYF
TGCGCCAGCAGCCAAGATAAGTGGGGGTCCTCCTACGAGCAGTACTTC
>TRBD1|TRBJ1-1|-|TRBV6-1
CASSEKFNRGTEAFF
TGTGCCAGCAGTGAAAAATTTAACAGGGGGACTGAAGCTTTCTTT
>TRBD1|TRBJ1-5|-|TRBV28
CASSLFGQGTEKPQHF
TGTGCCAGCAGTTTATTTGGACAGGGTACCGAAAAGCCCCAGCATTTT
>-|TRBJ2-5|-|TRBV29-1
CSVGEKLTRETQYF
TGCAGCGTTGGAGAGAAACTAACACGGGAGACCCAGTACTTC
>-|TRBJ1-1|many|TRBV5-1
CASSLGEGDTEAFF
TGTGCCAGCAGCTTGGGGGAGGGGGACACTGAAGCTTTCTTT
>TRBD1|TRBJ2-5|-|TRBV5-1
CASSQGQGSLGETQYF
TGCGCCAGCAGCCAAGGACAGGGGTCCCTCGGGGAGACCCAGTACTTC